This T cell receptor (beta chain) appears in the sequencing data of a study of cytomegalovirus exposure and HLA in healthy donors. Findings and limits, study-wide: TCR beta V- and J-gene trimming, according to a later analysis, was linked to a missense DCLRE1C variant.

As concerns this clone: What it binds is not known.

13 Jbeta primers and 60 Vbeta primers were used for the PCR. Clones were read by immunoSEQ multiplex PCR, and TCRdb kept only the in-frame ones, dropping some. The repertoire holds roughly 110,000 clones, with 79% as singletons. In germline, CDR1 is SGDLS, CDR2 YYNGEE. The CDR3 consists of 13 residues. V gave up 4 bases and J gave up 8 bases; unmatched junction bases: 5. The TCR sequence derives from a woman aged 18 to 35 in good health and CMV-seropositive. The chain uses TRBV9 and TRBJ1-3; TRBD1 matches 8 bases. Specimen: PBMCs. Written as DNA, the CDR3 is TGTGCCAGCAGCCCTAGACAGGGGCACACCATATATTTT. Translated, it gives CASSPRQGHTIYF. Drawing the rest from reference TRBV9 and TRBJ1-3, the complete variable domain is DSGVTQTPKHLITATGQRVTLRCSPRSGDLSVYWYQQSLDQGLQFLIQYYNGEERAKGNILERFSAQQFPDLHSELNLSSLELGDSALYFCASSPRQGHTIYFGEGSWLTVV.